The 15 T cell receptor beta chains below were found in one sample sequenced in a study of blood T cell repertoires in COVID-19. The repertoire was sequenced with immunoSEQ multiplex PCR; TCRdb's copy has only in-frame clones and lacks some. The sample shows about 190,000 clones, 84% of them seen only once. Sample: PBMCs or T cells enriched from blood (not recorded which). Receptor source: a woman aged 25-40 years who had been exposed to COVID-19.

V and J are TRBV7-2 and TRBJ2-7, with 13 bases matching TRBD2. CDR1 and CDR2 from the germline V gene are SGHTA and FQGNSA. Trimming took 1 base from V and 6 from J; bases not matched to a gene: 3. This CDR3 is built from 15 residues. In DNA, the CDR3 is TGTGCCAGCAGCTTAGTTGGACTAGCGGGGGTCGAGCAGTACTTC. Translated, it gives CASSLVGLAGVEQYF.

The V and J genes are TRBV28 and TRBJ1-2; 7 positions match TRBD1. CDR3 length: 14 amino acids. Germline V gene data show CDR1 as MDHEN and CDR2 as SYDVKM. J lost 4 bases, V lost 3 bases, and 5 bases had no gene match. The CDR3 nucleotides read TGTGCCAGCAGTTTGAGCACAGGGGCCTATGGCTACACCTTC. It is translated as CASSLSTGAYGYTF.

This chain joins TRBV7-3 and TRBJ1-4, with unresolved D. Trimming left V 1 base short and J 4 bases short, with 7 bases between. The germline V gene encodes CDR1 SGHTA and CDR2 FQGTGA. This CDR3 is built from 14 residues. The CDR3 bases are TGTGCCAGCAGCTTAATGGCAGTTAATGAAAAACTGTTTTTT. It translates to CASSLMAVNEKLFF.

This clone turned up a few times. The rearrangement links TRBV7-3 to TRBJ2-7, with TRBD2 matching 13 bases. The CDR3 spans 15 residues. V shed 3 bases and J 2 bases; nucleotides not matched to a gene: 1. CDR1 and CDR2 from the germline V gene are SGHTA and FQGTGA. Here the CDR3 DNA reads TGTGCCAGCAGCTTGACTAGCGGGGGGACCTACGAGCAGTACTTC. It translates to CASSLTSGGTYEQYF.

The genes are TRBV5-6 and TRBJ2-1, with 10 bases aligning to TRBD1. J lost 1 base, V lost 3 bases, and 13 bases had no gene match. Germline loops: CDR1 SGHDT, CDR2 YYEEEE. The CDR3 contains 19 residues. Here the CDR3 DNA reads TGTGCCAGCAGCTGGACCACCGGGACAGGGGTCCTATCCTACAATGAGCAGTTCTTC. It specifies CASSWTTGTGVLSYNEQFF.

The chain has TRBV5-8 and TRBJ2-2; no definite D call. Germline assignment: CDR1 SGHTS and CDR2 YDEGEE. The ends were cut back, 1 base at V and 1 base at J, with 8 bases in the middle. This CDR3 has 15 residues. The CDR3, as DNA: TGTGCCAGCAGCTTGAATTTAGTGAACACCGGGGAGCTGTTTTTT. Translated: CASSLNLVNTGELFF.

The V call is TRBV6-1, the J call TRBJ2-1, with 10 bases that match TRBD2. With 4 bases clipped from V and 4 bases from J, the junction kept 7 bases outside the gene matches. This CDR3 is built from 16 residues. Germline loops: CDR1 MNHNS, CDR2 SASEGT. This CDR3 reads CASSVISGGAYNEQFF. CDR3 coding DNA: TGTGCCAGCAGTGTGATAAGCGGGGGGGCTTACAATGAGCAGTTCTTC.

J is TRBJ1-3 and V is TRBV20-1, with D possibly matching TRBD1 (5 bases). Germline CDR1 DFQATT, CDR2 SNEGSKA (reference sequence). The CDR3 has 16 amino acids. The V end was cut by 3 bases, the J end by 0 bases, with 15 bases between. The CDR3, as DNA: TGCAGTGCTAGTCTCTACACAGGCCGCTCTGGAAACACCATATATTTT. It translates to CSASLYTGRSGNTIYF.

This rearrangement joins TRBV3-1 (or the pseudogene TRBV3-2) to TRBJ2-7; 11 bases map to TRBD1. CDR3 size: 16 residues. Germline assignment: CDR1 LGHDT and CDR2 YNNKEL (reference sequence). The V and J ends lost 4 bases and 3 bases, in that order; junction bases with no gene match: 8. The CDR3, as DNA: TGTGCCAGCAGCCGCCTGGCCGGGACAGGGGGCTACGAGCAGTACTTC. Encoded protein: CASSRLAGTGGYEQYF.

In its sample, this clone was seen once. The chain joins TRBV27 to TRBJ1-2; 9 bases agree with TRBD1. Germline trimming cut 4 bases from V and 8 bases from J; bases unmatched to any gene: 5. The CDR3 loop spans 13 amino acids. From germline, CDR1 is MNHEY and CDR2 SMNVEV (reference sequence). The CDR3 is CASSSTGGGGYTF. CDR3 in DNA: TGTGCCAGCAGTTCGACAGGGGGAGGGGGCTACACCTTC.

This chain uses TRBV5-1 with TRBJ2-3, with no clear D. CDR3 length: 15 amino acids. Germline lookup yields CDR1 SGHRS and CDR2 YFSETQ. Trimming removed 2 bases from V and 5 bases from J, with 15 bases in between. Here the CDR3 reads CASSLLSQVRDTQYF. In DNA, the CDR3 is TGCGCCAGCAGCTTACTTAGTCAAGTCCGAGATACGCAGTATTTT.

This chain connects TRBV6-5 to TRBJ1-2; 8 positions agree with TRBD1. Per the germline V gene, CDR1 is MNHEY and CDR2 is SVGAGI. The CDR3 length is 13 residues. Trimming took 6 bases from V and 5 from J; bases not matched to a gene: 5. The CDR3 loop is CASRLYRGYGYTF. CDR3 DNA sequence: TGTGCCAGCAGACTTTACAGGGGGTATGGCTACACCTTC.

This rearrangement joins TRBV27 to TRBJ1-1, with TRBD1 as a possible D gene (6 bases). The CDR3 sequence is 14 residues long. Germline values: CDR1 MNHEY, CDR2 SMNVEV (reference sequence). Trimming cost V 8 bases and J 0 bases, with 13 bases left between them. The CDR3 loop is CASFPQGLNTEAFF. In DNA form, the CDR3 reads TGTGCCAGCTTTCCCCAGGGGCTGAACACTGAAGCTTTCTTT.

This clone was found once. The rearrangement links TRBV4-1 to TRBJ1-4, with TRBD1 matching over 7 bases. CDR3 length: 16 residues. Germline lookup yields CDR1 MGHRA and CDR2 YSYEKL. Losses at the gene ends were 3 bases for V and 2 bases for J; bases not matched to a gene: 6. The DNA for the CDR3 is TGCGCCAGCAGCCAGGCGAACAGGGGTACTAATGAAAAACTGTTTTTT. As protein: CASSQANRGTNEKLFF.

A note on this clone: At the DNA level, this CDR3 is encoded by other sequences in the same sample as well. The CDR3 loop reads CASSPQGNTEAFF. As DNA, the CDR3 is TGTGCCAGCAGTCCACAGGGAAACACTGAAGCTTTCTTT. This chain uses TRBV7-9 with TRBJ1-1; possibly TRBD1 for D (6 bases). Germline CDR1 is SEHNR and CDR2 is FQNEAQ (reference sequence). The CDR3 length is 13 residues. V lost 6 bases, J lost 2 bases, and 10 bases lay in between.